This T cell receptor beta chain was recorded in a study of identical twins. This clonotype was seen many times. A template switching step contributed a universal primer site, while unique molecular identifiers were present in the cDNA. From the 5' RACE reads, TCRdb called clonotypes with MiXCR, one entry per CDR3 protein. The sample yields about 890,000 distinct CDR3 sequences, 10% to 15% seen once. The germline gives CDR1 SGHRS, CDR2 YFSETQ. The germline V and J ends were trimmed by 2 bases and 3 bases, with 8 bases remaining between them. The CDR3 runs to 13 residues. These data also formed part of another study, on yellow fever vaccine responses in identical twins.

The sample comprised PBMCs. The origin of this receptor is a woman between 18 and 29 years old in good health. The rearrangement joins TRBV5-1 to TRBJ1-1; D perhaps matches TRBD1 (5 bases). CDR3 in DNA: TGCGCCAGCAGCTTTCGGGGGTACACTGAAGCTTTCTTT. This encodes CASSFRGYTEAFF.